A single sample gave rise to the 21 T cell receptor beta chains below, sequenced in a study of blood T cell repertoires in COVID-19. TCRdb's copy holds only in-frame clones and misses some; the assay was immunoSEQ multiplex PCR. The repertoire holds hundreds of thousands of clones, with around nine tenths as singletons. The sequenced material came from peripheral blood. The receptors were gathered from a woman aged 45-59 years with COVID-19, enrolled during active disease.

DNA for the CDR3: TGTGCCAGCAGCTTAACCGGGACTAGCGCCGACAATGAGCAGTTCTTC. This translates into CASSLTGTSADNEQFF. The genes are TRBV7-3 and TRBJ2-1, with 10 bases fitting TRBD2. This CDR3 has 16 residues. With V trimmed by 0 bases and J by 5 bases, 4 bases remained unmatched. CDR1 SGHTA and CDR2 FQGTGA come from the germline V gene.

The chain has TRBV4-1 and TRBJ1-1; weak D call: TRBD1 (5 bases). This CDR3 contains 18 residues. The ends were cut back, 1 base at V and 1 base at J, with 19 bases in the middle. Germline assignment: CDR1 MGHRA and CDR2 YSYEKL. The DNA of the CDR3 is TGCGCCAGCAGCCAAGGGTTCCGCGGGGCTTCTGCGAACACTGAAGCTTTCTTT. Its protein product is CASSQGFRGASANTEAFF.

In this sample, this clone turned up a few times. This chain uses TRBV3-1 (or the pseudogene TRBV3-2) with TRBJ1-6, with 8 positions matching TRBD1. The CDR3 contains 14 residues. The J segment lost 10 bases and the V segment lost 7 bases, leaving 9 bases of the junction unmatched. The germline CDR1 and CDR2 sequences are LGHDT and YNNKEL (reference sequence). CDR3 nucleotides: TGTGCCAGCACCTGGACAGGGAAAGAATCACCCCTCCACTTT. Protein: CASTWTGKESPLHF.

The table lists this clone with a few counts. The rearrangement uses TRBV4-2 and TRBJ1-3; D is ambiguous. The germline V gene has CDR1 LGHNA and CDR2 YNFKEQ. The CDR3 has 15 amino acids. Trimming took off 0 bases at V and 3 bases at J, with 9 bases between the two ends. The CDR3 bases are TGTGCCAGCAGCCAAGACAGGTTGGGTGGAAACACCATATATTTT. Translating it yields CASSQDRLGGNTIYF.

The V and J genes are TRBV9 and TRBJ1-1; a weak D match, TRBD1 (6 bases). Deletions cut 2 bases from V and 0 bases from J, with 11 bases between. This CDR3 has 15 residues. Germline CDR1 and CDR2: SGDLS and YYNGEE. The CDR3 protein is CASSVRTDLNTEAFF. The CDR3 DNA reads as TGTGCCAGCAGCGTTCGGACAGATTTGAACACTGAAGCTTTCTTT.

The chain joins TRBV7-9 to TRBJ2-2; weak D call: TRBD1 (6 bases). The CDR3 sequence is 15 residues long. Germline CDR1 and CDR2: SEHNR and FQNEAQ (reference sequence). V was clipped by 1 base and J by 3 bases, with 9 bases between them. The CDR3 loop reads CASSLGTAYTGELFF. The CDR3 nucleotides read TGTGCCAGCAGCTTAGGGACAGCTTACACCGGGGAGCTGTTTTTT.

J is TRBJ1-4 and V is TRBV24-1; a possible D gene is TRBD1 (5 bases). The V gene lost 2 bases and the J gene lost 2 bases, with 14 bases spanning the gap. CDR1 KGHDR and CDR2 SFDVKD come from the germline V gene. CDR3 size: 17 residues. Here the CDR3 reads CATSDSPTVHTNEKLFF. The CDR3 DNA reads TGTGCCACCAGTGATTCCCCGACAGTGCATACTAATGAAAAACTGTTTTTT.

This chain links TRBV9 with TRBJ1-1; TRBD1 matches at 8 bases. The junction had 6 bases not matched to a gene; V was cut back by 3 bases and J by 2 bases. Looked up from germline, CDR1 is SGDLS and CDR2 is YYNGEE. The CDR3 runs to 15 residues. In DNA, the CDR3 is TGTGCCAGCAGCGAGGGGACAGGATACAACACTGAAGCTTTCTTT. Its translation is CASSEGTGYNTEAFF.

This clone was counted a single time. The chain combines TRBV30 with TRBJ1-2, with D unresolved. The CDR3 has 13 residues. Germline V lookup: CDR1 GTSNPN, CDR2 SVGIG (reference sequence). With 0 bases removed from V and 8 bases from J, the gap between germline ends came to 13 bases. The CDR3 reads CAWSVQLAAGYTF. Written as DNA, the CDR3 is TGTGCCTGGAGTGTACAATTGGCGGCGGGCTACACCTTC.

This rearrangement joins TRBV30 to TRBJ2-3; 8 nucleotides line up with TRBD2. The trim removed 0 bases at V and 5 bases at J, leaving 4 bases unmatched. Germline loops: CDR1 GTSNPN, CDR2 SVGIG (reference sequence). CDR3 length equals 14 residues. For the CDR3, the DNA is TGTGCCTGGAGTGTAAACGGGAGGGGAGATACGCAGTATTTT. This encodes CAWSVNGRGDTQYF. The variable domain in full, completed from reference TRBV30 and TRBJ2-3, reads SQTIHQWPATLVQPVGSPLSLECTVEGTSNPNLYWYRQAAGRGLQLLFYSVGIGQISSEVPQNLSASRPQDRQFILSSKKLLLSDSGFYLCAWSVNGRGDTQYFGPGTRLTVL.

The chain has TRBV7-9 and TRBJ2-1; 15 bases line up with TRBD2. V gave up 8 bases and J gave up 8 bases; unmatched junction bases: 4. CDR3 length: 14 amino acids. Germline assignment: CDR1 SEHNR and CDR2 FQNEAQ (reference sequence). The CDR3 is CASPGLAGGDEQFF. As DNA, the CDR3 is TGTGCCAGCCCAGGACTAGCGGGGGGGGATGAGCAGTTCTTC. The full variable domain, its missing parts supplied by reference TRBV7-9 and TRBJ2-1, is DTGVSQNPRHKITKRGQNVTFRCDPISEHNRLYWYRQTLGQGPEFLTYFQNEAQLEKSRLLSDRFSAERPKGSFSTLEIQRTEQGDSAMYLCASPGLAGGDEQFFGPGTRLTVL.

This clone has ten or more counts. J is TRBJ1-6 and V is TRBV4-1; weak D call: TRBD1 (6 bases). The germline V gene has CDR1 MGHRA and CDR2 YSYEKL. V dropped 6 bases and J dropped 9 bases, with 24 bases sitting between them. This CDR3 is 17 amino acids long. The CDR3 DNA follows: TGCGCCAGCAGTCTCCTCCCCCCACAGGGCCACGGTTCACCCCTCCACTTT. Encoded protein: CASSLLPPQGHGSPLHF.

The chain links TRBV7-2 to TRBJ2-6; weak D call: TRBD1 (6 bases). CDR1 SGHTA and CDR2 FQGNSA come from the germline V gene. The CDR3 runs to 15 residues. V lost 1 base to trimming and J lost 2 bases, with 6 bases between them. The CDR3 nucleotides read TGTGCCAGCAGCTTAGACAGGGCTGGGGCCAACGTCCTGACTTTC. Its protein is CASSLDRAGANVLTF.

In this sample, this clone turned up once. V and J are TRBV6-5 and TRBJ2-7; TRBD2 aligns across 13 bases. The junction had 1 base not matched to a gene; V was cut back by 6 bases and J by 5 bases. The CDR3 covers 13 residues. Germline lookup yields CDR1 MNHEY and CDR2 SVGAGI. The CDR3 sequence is CASRLAGGDEQYF. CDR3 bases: TGTGCCAGCAGACTAGCGGGGGGGGACGAGCAGTACTTC.

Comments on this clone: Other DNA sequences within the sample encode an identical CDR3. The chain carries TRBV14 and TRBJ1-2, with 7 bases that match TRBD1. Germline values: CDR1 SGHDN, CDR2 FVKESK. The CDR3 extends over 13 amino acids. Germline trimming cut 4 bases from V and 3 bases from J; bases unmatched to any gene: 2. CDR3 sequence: CASSPGQDYGYTF. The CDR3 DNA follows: TGTGCCAGCAGCCCTGGACAGGACTATGGCTACACCTTC.

The CDR3 DNA follows: TGTGCCAGCAGCTTGGCCGAGACAGCGTCCTACGAGCAGTACTTC. Translated: CASSLAETASYEQYF. The chain couples TRBV5-5 to TRBJ2-7; D possibly corresponds to TRBD1 (5 bases). Trimming took 0 bases from V and 1 from J, leaving 11 bases between them. This CDR3 has 15 residues. The germline gives CDR1 SGHKS, CDR2 YYEKEE (reference sequence).

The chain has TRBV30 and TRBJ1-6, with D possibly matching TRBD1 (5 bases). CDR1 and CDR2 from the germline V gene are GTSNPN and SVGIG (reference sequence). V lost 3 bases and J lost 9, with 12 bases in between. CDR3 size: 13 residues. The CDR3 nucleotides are TGTGCCTGGAGGGCAGGGATTATTTCACCCCTCCACTTT. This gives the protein CAWRAGIISPLHF.

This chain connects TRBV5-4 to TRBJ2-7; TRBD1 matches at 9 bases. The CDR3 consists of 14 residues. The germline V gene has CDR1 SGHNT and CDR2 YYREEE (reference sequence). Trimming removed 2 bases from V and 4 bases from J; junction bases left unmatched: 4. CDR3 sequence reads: CASSFGTGKYEQYF. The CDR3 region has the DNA TGTGCCAGCAGCTTTGGGACAGGGAAATACGAGCAGTACTTC.

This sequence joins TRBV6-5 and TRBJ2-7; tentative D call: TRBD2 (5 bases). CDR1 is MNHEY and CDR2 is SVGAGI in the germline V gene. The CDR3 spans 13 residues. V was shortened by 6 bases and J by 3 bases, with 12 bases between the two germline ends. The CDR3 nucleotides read TGTGCCAGCAGCGAGCGGAGAGTCTACGAGCAGTACTTC. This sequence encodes CASSERRVYEQYF.

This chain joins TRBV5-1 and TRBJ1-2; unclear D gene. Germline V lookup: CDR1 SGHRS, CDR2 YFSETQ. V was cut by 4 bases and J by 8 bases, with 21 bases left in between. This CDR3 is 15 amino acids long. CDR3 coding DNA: TGCGCCAGCAGCACCCAATCCCGGGAGGTAGGAGGCTACACCTTC. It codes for CASSTQSREVGGYTF.

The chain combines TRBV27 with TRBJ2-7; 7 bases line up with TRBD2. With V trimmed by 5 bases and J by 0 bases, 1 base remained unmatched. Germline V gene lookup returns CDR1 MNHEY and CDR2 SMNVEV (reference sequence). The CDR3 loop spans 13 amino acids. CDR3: CASSGGVSYEQYF. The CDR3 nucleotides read TGTGCCAGCAGTGGGGGGGTCTCCTACGAGCAGTACTTC.